This T cell receptor (beta chain) was recovered during a study of control samples from healthy donors and cancer patients. This clone was seen just once. TCRdb's table, derived via immunoSEQ multiplex PCR, lists solely in-frame clones and lacks some. The sample has 60,000 to 70,000 clones; more than 80% are singletons. The sequence came from a woman between 45 and 65 years old with lung cancer. What was sequenced was PBMCs.

The DNA of the CDR3 is TGTGCCAGCACAACAGGGAATGGCTACACCTTC. Its translation: CASTTGNGYTF. This chain connects TRBV12-3 or TRBV12-4 to TRBJ1-2; TRBD1 is a possible D gene (6 bases). The CDR3 has 11 residues. With 7 bases removed from V and 6 bases from J, the gap between germline ends came to 9 bases.